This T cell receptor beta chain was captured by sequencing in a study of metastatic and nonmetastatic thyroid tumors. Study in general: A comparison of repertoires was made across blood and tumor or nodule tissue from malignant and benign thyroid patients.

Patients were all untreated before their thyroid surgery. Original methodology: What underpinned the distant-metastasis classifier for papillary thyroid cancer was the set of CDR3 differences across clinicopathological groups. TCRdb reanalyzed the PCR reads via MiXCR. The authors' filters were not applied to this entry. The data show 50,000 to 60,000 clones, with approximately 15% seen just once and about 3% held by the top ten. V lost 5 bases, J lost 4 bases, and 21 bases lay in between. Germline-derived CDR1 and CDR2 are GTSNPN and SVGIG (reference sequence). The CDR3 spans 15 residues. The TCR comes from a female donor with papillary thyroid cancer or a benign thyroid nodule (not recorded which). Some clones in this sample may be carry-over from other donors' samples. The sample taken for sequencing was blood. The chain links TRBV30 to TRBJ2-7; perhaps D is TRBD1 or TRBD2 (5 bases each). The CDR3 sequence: CAWGLPGTGPYEQYF. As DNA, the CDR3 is TGTGCCTGGGGCCTCCCGGGGACGGGGCCTTACGAGCAGTACTTC.